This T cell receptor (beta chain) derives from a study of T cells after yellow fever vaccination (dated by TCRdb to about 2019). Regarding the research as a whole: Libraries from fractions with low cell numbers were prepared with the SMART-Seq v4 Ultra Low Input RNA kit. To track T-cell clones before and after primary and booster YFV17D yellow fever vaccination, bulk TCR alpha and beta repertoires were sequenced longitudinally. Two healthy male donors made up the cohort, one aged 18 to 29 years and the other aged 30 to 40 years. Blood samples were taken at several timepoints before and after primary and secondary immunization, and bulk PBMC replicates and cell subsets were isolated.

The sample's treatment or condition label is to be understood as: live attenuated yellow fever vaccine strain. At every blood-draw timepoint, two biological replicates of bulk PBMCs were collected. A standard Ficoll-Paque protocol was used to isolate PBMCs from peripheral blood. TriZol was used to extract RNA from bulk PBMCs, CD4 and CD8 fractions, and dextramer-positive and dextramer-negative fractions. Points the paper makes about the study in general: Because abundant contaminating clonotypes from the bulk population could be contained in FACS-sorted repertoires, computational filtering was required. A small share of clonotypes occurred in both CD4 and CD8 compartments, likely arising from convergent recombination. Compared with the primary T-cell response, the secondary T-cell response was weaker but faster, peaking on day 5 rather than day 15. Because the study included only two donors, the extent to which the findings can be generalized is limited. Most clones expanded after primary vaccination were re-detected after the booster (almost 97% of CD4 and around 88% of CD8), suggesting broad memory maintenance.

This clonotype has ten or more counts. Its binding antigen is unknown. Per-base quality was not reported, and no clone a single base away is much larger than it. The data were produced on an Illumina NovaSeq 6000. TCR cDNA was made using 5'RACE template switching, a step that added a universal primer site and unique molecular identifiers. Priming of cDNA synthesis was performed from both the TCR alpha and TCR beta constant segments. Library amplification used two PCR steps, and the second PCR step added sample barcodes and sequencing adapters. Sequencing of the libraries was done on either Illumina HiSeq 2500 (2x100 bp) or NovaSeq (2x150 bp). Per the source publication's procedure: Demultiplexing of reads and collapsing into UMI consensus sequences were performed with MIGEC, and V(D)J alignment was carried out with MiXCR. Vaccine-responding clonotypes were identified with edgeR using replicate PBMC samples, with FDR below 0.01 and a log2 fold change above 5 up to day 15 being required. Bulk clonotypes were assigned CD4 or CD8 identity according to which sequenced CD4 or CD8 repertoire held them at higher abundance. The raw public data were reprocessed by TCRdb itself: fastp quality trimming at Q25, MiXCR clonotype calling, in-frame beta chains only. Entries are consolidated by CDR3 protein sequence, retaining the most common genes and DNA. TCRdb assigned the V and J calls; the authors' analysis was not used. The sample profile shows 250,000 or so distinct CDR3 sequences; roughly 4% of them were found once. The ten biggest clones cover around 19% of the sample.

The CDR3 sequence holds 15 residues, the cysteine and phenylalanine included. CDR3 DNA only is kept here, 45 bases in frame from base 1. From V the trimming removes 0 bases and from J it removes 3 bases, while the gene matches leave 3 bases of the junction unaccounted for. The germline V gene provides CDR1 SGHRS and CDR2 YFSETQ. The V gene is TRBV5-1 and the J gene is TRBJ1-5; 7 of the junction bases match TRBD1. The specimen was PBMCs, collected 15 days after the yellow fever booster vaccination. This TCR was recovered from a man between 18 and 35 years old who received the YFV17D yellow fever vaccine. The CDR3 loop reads CASSLGGQPNQPQHF. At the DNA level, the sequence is TGCGCCAGCAGCTTGGGGGGACAGCCCAATCAGCCCCAGCATTTT. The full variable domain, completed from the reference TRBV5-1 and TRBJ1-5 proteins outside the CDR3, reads KAGVTQTPRYLIKTRGQQVTLSCSPISGHRSVSWYQQTPGQGLQFLFEYFSETQRNKGNFPGRFSGRQFSNSRSEMNVSTLELGDSALYLCASSLGGQPNQPQHFGDGTRLSIL.